The rows below give T cell receptor beta chains drawn from one sample of a study of T-cell memory formation after mild COVID-19. TCRdb recomputed calls from the 5' RACE reads with MiXCR, one row per CDR3 protein. The sample carries fewer than 650,000 distinct CDR3 sequences, about 18% recorded once. The sequenced material came from PBMCs or a T cell subset sorted from them (not recorded which). The receptors shown here come from an adult woman who had mild COVID-19 (a few samples of this study predate the infection). Cell type and time point are not known. Both conserved end residues are part of each CDR3. The order of the fields is V gene, clone size, J gene, D gene, CDR3 protein, CDR3 DNA. D genes are given only for firm matches. A clone size is listed for some rows: how often the clone was seen (once, few, many), or a class if it is expanded.

TRBV7-2,many,TRBJ2-7,TRBD1,CASSLRTGTGGGEQYF,TGTGCCAGCAGCTTAAGGACAGGGACGGGTGGAGGCGAGCAGTACTTC
TRBV20-1,few,TRBJ2-3,TRBD2,CSAGSRTSGSGDTQYF,TGCAGTGCTGGAAGCCGGACTAGCGGGAGCGGAGATACGCAGTATTTT
TRBV12-3/TRBV12-4,many,TRBJ2-7,.,CASSFAGGSYEQYF,TGTGCCAGCAGTTTTGCAGGGGGGAGCTACGAGCAGTACTTC
TRBV7-8,.,TRBJ2-7,TRBD1,CASSLGTGRSEQYF,TGTGCCAGCAGCTTAGGGACAGGTCGGAGCGAGCAGTACTTC
TRBV3-1,.,TRBJ2-3,.,CASSQGIADTQYF,TGTGCCAGCAGCCAAGGAATAGCAGATACGCAGTATTTT
TRBV3-1,.,TRBJ2-7,.,CASSQVLYEQYF,TGTGCCAGCAGCCAAGTTCTCTACGAGCAGTACTTC
TRBV29-1,few,TRBJ2-1,TRBD2,CSVEGSSGGVYNEQFF,TGCAGCGTTGAAGGCAGCTCTGGGGGGGTCTACAATGAGCAGTTCTTC
TRBV2,.,TRBJ1-1,.,CASSGRGWGEAFF,TGTGCCAGCAGTGGACGGGGGTGGGGTGAAGCTTTCTTT
TRBV20-1,once,TRBJ1-2,.,CSAPNAAYSYTF,TGCAGTGCCCCGAACGCGGCCTATAGCTACACCTTC
TRBV5-6,.,TRBJ1-6,.,CASSLVAGRNNSPLHF,TGTGCCAGCAGCTTGGTCGCAGGGAGAAATAATTCACCCCTCCACTTT